Shown below are 13 T cell receptor beta chains from a single sample sequenced in a study of blood T cell repertoires in COVID-19. The assay was immunoSEQ multiplex PCR, and TCRdb's table has in-frame clones only and misses some. The sample lists more than 200,000 clones; roughly 86% were seen once. Sequenced material: peripheral blood. All receptors derive from a woman between 50 and 59 years old with COVID-19, enrolled during active disease.

J is TRBJ2-7 and V is TRBV6-1; 7 bases line up with TRBD1. CDR1 is MNHNS, CDR2 SASEGT, per germline. This CDR3 contains 14 residues. V lost 2 bases, J lost 1 base, and 2 bases stayed unmatched. CDR3 amino acids: CASSELGQSYEQYV. In nucleotides, the CDR3 is TGTGCCAGCAGTGAACTGGGACAGTCCTACGAGCAGTACGTC.

The chain recombines TRBV9 with TRBJ2-4; 7 bases agree with TRBD1. CDR3 length equals 17 residues. After removal of 0 bases from V and 4 bases from J, the junction contained 10 bases not matched to a gene. The V gene's germline CDR1 is SGDLS and CDR2 YYNGEE. The CDR3 DNA reads TGTGCCAGCAGCGTAGACCCAGGGCAGGGGGTAAAAAACATTCAGTACTTC. Its protein is CASSVDPGQGVKNIQYF.

The chain uses TRBV15 and TRBJ1-4, with 9 bases identical to TRBD1. Germline lookup yields CDR1 LNHNV and CDR2 YYDKDF (reference sequence). After removal of 3 bases from V and 6 bases from J, the junction contained 5 bases not matched to a gene. This CDR3 contains 15 residues. The CDR3 sequence is CATSRHRGRDEKLFF. For the CDR3, the DNA is TGTGCCACCAGCAGGCACAGGGGGCGAGATGAAAAACTGTTTTTT.

The chain is built from TRBV3-1 (or the pseudogene TRBV3-2) and TRBJ1-1; a possible D gene is TRBD1 (6 bases). Germline CDR1 LGHDT, CDR2 YNNKEL (reference sequence). The V end was cut by 1 base, the J end by 6 bases, with 18 bases between. The CDR3 runs to 16 residues. The CDR3 spells CASSQGLLTQGPEAFF. In nucleotides, the CDR3 is TGTGCCAGCAGCCAAGGTCTTTTGACACAGGGCCCTGAAGCTTTCTTT.

The chain combines TRBV2 with TRBJ1-1; 8 bases are shared with TRBD1. With 6 bases clipped from V and 4 bases from J, the junction kept 7 bases outside the gene matches. Germline CDR1 is SNHLY and CDR2 is FYNNEI. This CDR3 has 14 amino acids. In DNA, the CDR3 is TGTGCCAGCAGGGGGACAGGAGGAAGCACTGAAGCTTTCTTT. Protein product: CASRGTGGSTEAFF. The full variable domain, completed using reference TRBV2 and TRBJ1-1, is EPEVTQTPSHQVTQMGQEVILRCVPISNHLYFYWYRQILGQKVEFLVSFYNNEISEKSEIFDDQFSVERPDGSNFTLKIRSTKLEDSAMYFCASRGTGGSTEAFFGQGTRLTVV.

The V call is TRBV28, the J call TRBJ2-2; maybe TRBD2 (6 bases). CDR3 length equals 16 residues. Germline lookup yields CDR1 MDHEN and CDR2 SYDVKM. Trimming took 3 bases from V and 4 from J, leaving 15 bases between them. The chain's CDR3 is CASSLLELAGTGELFF. The CDR3 coding sequence is TGTGCCAGCAGTTTGTTAGAACTAGCCGGCACCGGGGAGCTGTTTTTT.

This chain connects TRBV5-6 to TRBJ2-1; 8 positions match TRBD1. This CDR3 has 16 residues. Looked up from germline, CDR1 is SGHDT and CDR2 is YYEEEE. Unmatched junction bases numbered 6, after V lost 2 bases and J lost 2 bases. DNA of the CDR3: TGTGCCAGCAGCTTCAGACAGGGGACCGCCTACAATGAGCAGTTCTTC. Residues: CASSFRQGTAYNEQFF.

The count of this clone is one. The chain recombines TRBV4-1 with TRBJ2-3; D is possibly TRBD1 (5 bases). The CDR3 is made up of 15 amino acids. V was clipped by 1 base and J by 0 bases, with 8 bases between them. Per the germline V gene, CDR1 is MGHRA and CDR2 is YSYEKL. CDR3: CASSQGGTSTDTQYF. The CDR3 DNA reads TGCGCCAGCAGCCAAGGGGGCACTAGCACAGATACGCAGTATTTT.

The V call is TRBV11-2, the J call TRBJ2-1, with 8 nucleotides matching TRBD1. CDR1 is SGHAT, CDR2 FQNNGV, per germline. V was clipped by 5 bases and J by 10 bases; unmatched bases: 13. The CDR3 runs 15 residues. CDR3 loop: CASSPDRVARYEQFF. CDR3 sequence (DNA): TGTGCCAGCAGCCCGGACAGGGTAGCTCGCTACGAGCAGTTCTTC.

This chain uses TRBV4-1 with TRBJ1-5; tentatively, D is TRBD1 (6 bases). There are 16 residues in the CDR3. The germline V and J ends were trimmed by 1 base and 7 bases, with 17 bases remaining between them. Per the germline V gene, CDR1 is MGHRA and CDR2 is YSYEKL. CDR3 amino acids: CASSQASSGVGQPQHF. CDR3 sequence (DNA): TGCGCCAGCAGCCAAGCTAGTTCAGGGGTGGGGCAGCCCCAGCATTTT.

The chain has TRBV7-2 and TRBJ2-7; no definite D call. The ends were cut back, 0 bases at V and 6 bases at J, with 9 bases in the middle. This CDR3 has 13 amino acids. Per germline, CDR1 SGHTA and CDR2 FQGNSA. This chain's CDR3 is CASSLAVGSEQYF. CDR3 coding DNA: TGTGCCAGCAGCTTAGCCGTCGGTTCCGAGCAGTACTTC.

Only one count was recorded for this clone. This chain's CDR3 is CASCLAGSTDTQYF. As DNA, the CDR3 is TGTGCCAGCTGCCTGGCGGGGAGCACAGATACGCAGTATTTT. The chain has TRBV11-2 and TRBJ2-3, with D perhaps matching TRBD2 (6 bases). This CDR3 comprises 14 residues. CDR1 and CDR2 (germline): SGHAT, FQNNGV. Deletions cut 8 bases from V and 0 bases from J, with 12 bases between.

This clone was seen a few times. CDR3 region: CATSGGGGNEQYF. The CDR3 nucleotides read TGTGCCACCAGTGGTGGGGGCGGAAACGAGCAGTACTTC. V gene TRBV24-1 combines with J gene TRBJ2-7, with D possibly matching TRBD1 (6 bases). The CDR3 runs to 13 residues. The V end was cut by 5 bases, the J end by 5 bases, with 12 bases between. The germline V gene has CDR1 KGHDR and CDR2 SFDVKD.